Listed below are T cell receptor beta chains from one sample, sequenced in a study of beta chain features in type 1 diabetes. Clones were sequenced by immunoSEQ multiplex PCR, and TCRdb holds only the in-frame ones, with some missing. The sample contains 130,000 or so clones, 9.7% of which appear only once. Material for sequencing was central memory CD4+ T cells from blood. The receptors were gathered from a woman aged 35 to 49 in good health. The CDR3 runs from the conserved cysteine through the conserved F or W. The D gene is left open where the match is weak. Some rows mark clone size as missing; the rest say once, few, many or name a class of expanded clone.

>.|TRBJ2-1|TRBV29-1|.
CSVAGVLDNEQFF
TGCAGCGTGGCAGGGGTTCTGGACAATGAGCAGTTCTTC
>.|TRBJ2-7|TRBV6-1|.
CASSQDWYEQYF
TGTGCCAGCAGCCAGGACTGGTACGAGCAGTACTTC
>.|TRBJ1-5|TRBV4-1|.
CASSQDGREIQPQHF
TGCGCCAGCAGCCAAGATGGGAGGGAAATTCAGCCCCAGCATTTT
>few|TRBJ1-2|TRBV28|TRBD1
CASLENRGQGRKEDGYTF
TGTGCCAGCCTCGAGAACCGGGGACAGGGGAGAAAGGAGGATGGCTACACCTTC
>.|TRBJ1-6|TRBV6-1|.
CASSEPRTDSPLHF
TGTGCCAGCAGTGAGCCTAGGACAGATTCACCCCTCCACTTT
>.|TRBJ2-2|TRBV7-2|.
CASSLGATNTGELFF
TGTGCCAGCAGCTTAGGCGCAACGAACACCGGGGAGCTGTTTTTT
>.|TRBJ2-2|TRBV11-2|TRBD2
CASSSSGSNTGELFF
TGTGCCAGCAGCTCTAGCGGGTCAAACACCGGGGAGCTGTTTTTT
>few|TRBJ1-4|TRBV28|.
CASRDNRKKLFF
TGTGCCAGCCGGGACAATCGTAAAAAACTGTTTTTT
>.|TRBJ1-5|TRBV6-6|TRBD1
CASTWGQGNQPQHF
TGTGCCAGCACGTGGGGACAGGGCAATCAGCCCCAGCATTTT
>few|TRBJ2-1|TRBV5-1|.
CASSLWAAEQFF
TGCGCCAGCAGCTTGTGGGCCGCTGAGCAGTTCTTC
>few|TRBJ2-1|TRBV18|TRBD2
CASSPQRGLFTMGNEQFF
TGTGCCAGCTCACCACAGCGGGGGCTATTCACTATGGGGAATGAGCAGTTCTTC
>few|TRBJ2-1|TRBV6-5|.
CASSLFHPGNEQFF
TGTGCCAGCAGCCTGTTTCACCCCGGGAATGAGCAGTTCTTC
>.|TRBJ2-5|TRBV7-9|.
CASSRDYQETQYF
TGTGCCAGCAGCAGGGACTACCAAGAGACCCAGTACTTC
>few|TRBJ2-1|TRBV6-5|TRBD2
CASSSLAGKPYNEQFF
TGTGCCAGCAGTTCTTTAGCGGGGAAGCCCTACAATGAGCAGTTCTTC
>.|TRBJ1-1|TRBV11-3|.
CASSFNRNTEAFF
TGTGCCAGCAGCTTTAATAGGAACACTGAAGCTTTCTTT
>.|TRBJ2-3|TRBV2|.
CASIPPATDGRQYF
TGTGCCAGCATCCCACCAGCGACAGACGGTAGGCAGTATTTT
>.|TRBJ1-1|TRBV5-4|.
CASSLVREGTEAFF
TGTGCCAGCAGCTTGGTGCGTGAGGGAACTGAAGCTTTCTTT
>.|TRBJ2-7|TRBV7-2|TRBD2
CASSSGAGPSYEQYF
TGTGCCAGCAGCTCAGGAGCGGGGCCAAGTTACGAGCAGTACTTC
>few|TRBJ1-2|TRBV6-5|.
CASSLGGGGYTF
TGTGCCAGCAGTCTTGGGGGCGGTGGCTACACCTTC
>.|TRBJ2-1|TRBV10-3|.
CAIKGVGPFNEQFF
TGTGCCATCAAGGGGGTTGGGCCCTTCAATGAGCAGTTCTTC
>.|TRBJ2-6|TRBV14|.
CASSQDLGTWANVLTF
TGTGCCAGCAGCCAAGATTTAGGGACTTGGGCCAACGTCCTGACTTTC
>.|TRBJ2-7|TRBV11-2|.
CASTSGLSYEQYF
TGTGCCAGCACCTCGGGACTCTCCTACGAGCAGTACTTC
>few|TRBJ1-1|TRBV7-2|.
CASSLTGQTEAFF
TGTGCCAGCAGCTTAACGGGACAAACTGAAGCTTTCTTT
>.|TRBJ1-1|TRBV5-1|.
CASSLGAYRGTEAFF
TGCGCCAGCAGCTTGGGAGCGTATAGGGGTACTGAAGCTTTCTTT
>.|TRBJ1-1|TRBV6-1|TRBD1
CASSGPNRQGRSEAFF
TGTGCCAGCAGTGGACCGAATAGACAGGGTCGGTCTGAAGCTTTCTTT
>many|TRBJ2-4|TRBV11-2|TRBD2
CASSFGTSGGSSIQYF
TGTGCCAGCAGCTTTGGGACTAGCGGGGGGTCCAGCATTCAGTACTTC
>few|TRBJ2-5|TRBV7-7|TRBD1
CASSRDRGQETQYF
TGTGCCAGCAGCCGGGACAGGGGGCAAGAGACCCAGTACTTC
>few|TRBJ2-3|TRBV7-2|.
CASTLVTDTQYF
TGTGCCAGCACCCTAGTCACAGATACGCAGTATTTT
>few|TRBJ1-1|TRBV2|.
CASGVRVTEAFF
TGTGCCAGCGGGGTGAGGGTGACTGAAGCTTTCTTT
>few|TRBJ2-1|TRBV5-1|TRBD2
CASSPGLAGGIPLEQFF
TGCGCCAGCAGCCCCGGACTAGCGGGGGGGATCCCCCTAGAGCAGTTCTTC
>many|TRBJ2-2|TRBV7-9|.
CASSLESGRTGELFF
TGTGCCAGCAGCTTAGAATCTGGGCGCACCGGGGAGCTGTTTTTT
>few|TRBJ1-1|TRBV27|.
CASSLRRQATEAFF
TGTGCCAGCAGTCTCCGACGACAGGCCACTGAAGCTTTCTTT
>.|TRBJ2-2|TRBV25-1|TRBD1
CASRPDRPANTGELFF
TGTGCCAGCAGACCGGACAGGCCCGCGAACACCGGGGAGCTGTTTTTT
>.|TRBJ2-7|TRBV6-5|.
CASSYSPGLFPEQYF
TGTGCCAGCAGTTATTCTCCAGGGCTCTTCCCCGAGCAGTACTTC
>few|TRBJ2-2|TRBV7-6|.
CASSLAPPGSTGELFF
TGTGCCAGCAGCTTAGCGCCTCCGGGGTCCACCGGGGAGCTGTTTTTT
>.|TRBJ1-3|TRBV27|.
CASSLGTPVSGNTIYF
TGTGCCAGCAGTTTAGGGACTCCCGTCTCTGGAAACACCATATATTTT
>.|TRBJ1-1|TRBV9|.
CASSPGRGNTEAFF
TGTGCCAGCAGCCCCGGGAGGGGGAACACTGAAGCTTTCTTT
>.|TRBJ2-1|TRBV9|.
CASSPSLASDEQFF
TGTGCCAGCAGCCCCTCCTTGGCGAGCGATGAGCAGTTCTTC
>.|TRBJ1-2|TRBV4-2|TRBD1
CASSHPDRGRDGYTF
TGTGCCAGCAGCCATCCGGACAGGGGGCGCGATGGCTACACCTTC